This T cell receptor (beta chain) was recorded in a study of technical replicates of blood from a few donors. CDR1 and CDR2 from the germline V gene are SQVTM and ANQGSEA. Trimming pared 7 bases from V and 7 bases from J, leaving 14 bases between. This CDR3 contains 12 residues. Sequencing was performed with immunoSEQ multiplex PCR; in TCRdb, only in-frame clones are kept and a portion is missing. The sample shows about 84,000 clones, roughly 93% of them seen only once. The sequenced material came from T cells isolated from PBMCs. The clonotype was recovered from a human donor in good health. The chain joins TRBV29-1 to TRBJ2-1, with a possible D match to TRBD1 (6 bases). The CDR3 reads CSGRDQGNEQFF. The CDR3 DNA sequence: TGCAGCGGCAGGGATCAGGGGAATGAGCAGTTCTTC.